The TCR beta chain described here comes from a study of Graves' ophthalmopathy and Graves' hyperthyroidism. The CDR3 runs 17 residues. CDR1 is MNHEY and CDR2 is SVGAGI in the germline V gene. V lost 0 bases and J 2 bases, leaving 13 bases between the germline ends. The sequenced template was RNA, covering the TCR beta CDR3 region. Following a first-round RT-PCR that used HTBI primers, a second-round multiplex PCR was carried out. One entry per CDR3 protein results from TCRdb running MiXCR on the multiplex PCR reads. The table shows roughly 500,000 distinct CDR3 sequences, with approximately 15% occurring only once.

This receptor was taken from a woman aged 30 to 39 with Graves' ophthalmopathy. This chain uses TRBV6-5 with TRBJ2-2, with D perhaps assigned TRBD1 or TRBD2 (6 bases each). Sequenced input: blood. In nucleotides, the CDR3 is TGTGCCAGCAGTTACTCGCCGGGGGCAGCCAACACCGGGGAGCTGTTTTTT. Translated, it gives CASSYSPGAANTGELFF.